The 29 T cell receptor beta chains below all came from one sample that was sequenced in a study of early T cells in non-severe SARS-CoV-2 infection (dated by TCRdb to the early 2020s). The library was made by 5' RACE. The sequencing machine was a NextSeq 500. TCRdb reanalyzed the raw reads on its own, using fastp at Q25 for trimming and MiXCR for clone calling, and kept in-frame beta chains. Entries are consolidated by CDR3 protein sequence, retaining the most common genes and DNA. For this sample there are more than 45,000 distinct CDR3 sequences; roughly an eighth appear just once. The top ten clonotypes cover over 3% of the sample. Material for sequencing was whole blood. The receptors were gathered from an adult who was a healthcare worker with PCR-confirmed SARS-CoV-2 infection or an uninfected control (not recorded which).

The chain recombines TRBV7-3 with TRBJ1-1; TRBD1 agrees at 9 bases. CDR3 length equals 14 residues. Germline loops: CDR1 SGHTA, CDR2 FQGTGA. V gave up 6 bases and J gave up 4 bases; unmatched junction bases: 6. The CDR3 sequence: CASSADRGGTEAFF. The CDR3 DNA sequence: TGTGCCAGCAGTGCGGACAGGGGAGGCACTGAAGCTTTCTTT.

This clonotype was counted many times. V gene TRBV7-6 combines with J gene TRBJ1-2, with D hard to call. This CDR3 spans 13 amino acids. The germline V and J ends were trimmed by 5 bases and 4 bases, with 11 bases remaining between them. In germline, CDR1 is SGHVS, CDR2 FNYEAQ. The CDR3 bases are TGTGCCAGCAGCCGGGATAGAAGCTATGGCTACACCTTC. This gives the protein CASSRDRSYGYTF.

This clonotype was counted a few times. The chain links TRBV4-2 to TRBJ2-7; 9 positions match TRBD1. V lost 1 base and J lost 5; bases outside the gene matches: 9. CDR1 is LGHNA and CDR2 is YNFKEQ in the germline V gene. The CDR3 has 16 amino acids. The CDR3 sequence: CASSQAAGTGIHEQYF. In nucleotides, the CDR3 is TGTGCCAGCAGCCAAGCCGCCGGGACAGGGATTCACGAGCAGTACTTC.

A few counts support this clonotype. The chain employs TRBV6-6 and TRBJ2-7; tentative D call: TRBD1 (5 bases). This CDR3 is built from 13 residues. Trimming removed 6 bases from V and 2 bases from J, with 11 bases in between. Germline loops: CDR1 MNHNY, CDR2 SVGAGI (reference sequence). CDR3 DNA: TGTGCCAGCAGCGACAGTACCACCTACGAGCAGTACTTC. This encodes CASSDSTTYEQYF.

This clonotype appeared a few times. The chain combines TRBV28 with TRBJ1-2; D is unclear. The CDR3 has 12 amino acids. Per the germline V gene, CDR1 is MDHEN and CDR2 is SYDVKM. V was clipped by 8 bases and J by 4 bases, with 11 bases between them. CDR3 DNA sequence: TGTGCCAGCGCCCTAAGACTCTATGGCTACACCTTC. As protein: CASALRLYGYTF.

The chain uses TRBV12-3 or TRBV12-4 and TRBJ2-7; D might be TRBD1 or TRBD2, each matching 6 bases. V lost 1 base and J 0 bases, leaving 22 bases between the germline ends. This CDR3 is 19 amino acids long. CDR3 protein: CASSLVLGGSPIVSYEQYF. CDR3 coding DNA: TGTGCCAGCAGTTTAGTTTTGGGGGGCAGCCCTATCGTCTCCTACGAGCAGTACTTC.

This clonotype appeared many times. The DNA of the CDR3 is TGTGCCAGCTCACACGGGCAGTACAATGAGCAGTTCTTC. It translates to CASSHGQYNEQFF. The chain is built from TRBV18 and TRBJ2-1; no clear D gene. The V gene lost 4 bases and the J gene lost 4 bases, with 8 bases spanning the gap. Germline CDR1 KGHSH, CDR2 LQKENI. This CDR3 region has 13 residues.

The J gene is TRBJ2-7, the V gene TRBV3-1; D call uncertain. Per germline, CDR1 LGHDT and CDR2 YNNKEL (reference sequence). This CDR3 spans 11 amino acids. V lost 1 base to trimming and J lost 6 bases, with 4 bases between them. The CDR3 DNA follows: TGTGCCAGCAGCCAAGTAGCCGAGCAGTACTTC. Translating gives CASSQVAEQYF.

The sample holds a few counts of this clonotype. The V call is TRBV20-1, the J call TRBJ1-3; TRBD1 is a possible D gene (6 bases). Looked up from germline, CDR1 is DFQATT and CDR2 is SNEGSKA (reference sequence). The V and J ends lost 5 bases and 4 bases respectively, with 15 bases between them. This CDR3 is built from 14 residues. CDR3 in amino acids: CSAALNRAGNTIYF. In DNA, the CDR3 is TGCAGTGCTGCCCTCAACAGGGCAGGAAACACCATATATTTT.

The rearrangement uses TRBV9 and TRBJ2-3; no clear D gene. Trimming took 2 bases from V and 6 from J, leaving 19 bases between them. The CDR3 totals 16 residues. The V gene's germline CDR1 is SGDLS and CDR2 YYNGEE. The CDR3 reads CASSVLLGSLGDTQYF. The CDR3 DNA reads as TGTGCCAGCAGCGTCTTATTGGGAAGTCTCGGCGATACGCAGTATTTT.

In its sample, this clonotype was seen a few times. This sequence joins TRBV28 and TRBJ2-7; D is unclear. Trimming removed 5 bases from V and 5 bases from J, with 16 bases in between. Per germline, CDR1 MDHEN and CDR2 SYDVKM. The CDR3 consists of 14 residues. The CDR3 region has the DNA TGTGCCAGCAGTCCCCCCCACCGTCCCGACGAGCAGTACTTC. It specifies CASSPPHRPDEQYF.

This clonotype was observed at least ten times. The genes are TRBV16 and TRBJ2-7; D unresolved. CDR1 is KGHSY, CDR2 FQNENV, per germline. Trimming stripped 0 bases from V and 0 bases from J, with 6 bases between. The CDR3 consists of 14 residues. CDR3 sequence reads: CASSQSLRSYEQYF. The CDR3 DNA reads TGTGCCAGCAGCCAATCGCTCCGCTCCTACGAGCAGTACTTC.

This clonotype came up a few times. The chain carries TRBV27 and TRBJ2-1; TRBD1 agrees at 7 bases. The V and J ends lost 5 bases and 2 bases, in that order; junction bases with no gene match: 3. CDR3 length: 14 amino acids. Germline V lookup: CDR1 MNHEY, CDR2 SMNVEV (reference sequence). The CDR3 DNA sequence: TGTGCCAGCAGTCTGACAGGGCCCTACAATGAGCAGTTCTTC. Residues: CASSLTGPYNEQFF.

This clonotype came up a few times. The chain uses TRBV6-1 and TRBJ2-7, with D uncertain. CDR3 length: 14 amino acids. Germline values: CDR1 MNHNS, CDR2 SASEGT. Trimming took 3 bases from V and 1 from J, leaving 10 bases between them. This CDR3 is CASSEGSVSYEQYF. The CDR3 coding sequence is TGTGCCAGCAGTGAGGGTTCCGTTTCCTACGAGCAGTACTTC.

The chain uses TRBV7-7 and TRBJ2-1; D remains unclear. Per germline, CDR1 SSHAT and CDR2 FNYEAQ (reference sequence). With 3 bases removed from V and 5 bases from J, the gap between germline ends came to 11 bases. The length of the CDR3 is 14 residues. CDR3 bases: TGTGCCAGCAGCTTCTCTCTGGGGAACAATGAGCAGTTCTTC. Encoded protein: CASSFSLGNNEQFF.

The rearrangement links TRBV4-1 to TRBJ2-7, with D possibly TRBD1 on 6 matching bases. Per the germline V gene, CDR1 is MGHRA and CDR2 is YSYEKL. V was shortened by 4 bases and J by 2 bases, with 15 bases between the two germline ends. CDR3 length equals 15 residues. DNA for the CDR3: TGCGCCAGCAGCCCCTCGCTAGCAGGGGCCTACGAGCAGTACTTC. Amino acids: CASSPSLAGAYEQYF.

The chain is built from TRBV28 and TRBJ2-2; D ambiguous. V lost 7 bases and J lost 3, with 6 bases in between. The CDR3 spans 12 residues. The germline V gene encodes CDR1 MDHEN and CDR2 SYDVKM. In nucleotides, the CDR3 is TGTGCCAGCAAGGAGTACACCGGGGAGCTGTTTTTT. Translating it yields CASKEYTGELFF.

This clonotype has only a few counts. The V gene is TRBV19, the J gene TRBJ2-1; D is possibly TRBD2 (5 bases). V lost 1 base to trimming and J lost 1 base, with 17 bases between them. Germline CDR1 is LNHDA and CDR2 is SQIVND (reference sequence). This CDR3 comprises 18 residues. The CDR3 loop is CASSIVGSSGASYNEQFF. In DNA, the CDR3 is TGTGCCAGTAGTATAGTGGGCTCGAGCGGAGCTTCCTACAATGAGCAGTTCTTC.

This clonotype has a handful of counts. The chain couples TRBV6-1 to TRBJ2-3; possibly TRBD2 for D (5 bases). Trimming shortened V by 2 bases and J by 5 bases, and 11 bases separated the two germline ends. The CDR3 length is 14 residues. Germline-derived CDR1 and CDR2 are MNHNS and SASEGT. CDR3 amino acids: CASSEIPGEDTQYF. The CDR3, as DNA: TGTGCCAGCAGTGAAATCCCCGGGGAAGATACGCAGTATTTT.

This clonotype occurred a few times. V is TRBV5-1 and J is TRBJ1-1; TRBD1 matches at 12 bases. The V gene end was trimmed by 4 bases and the J gene end by 10 bases; junction bases not matched to a gene: 8. The CDR3 covers 14 residues. Germline V gene data show CDR1 as SGHRS and CDR2 as YFSETQ. The CDR3 sequence: CASSPQGQGAGAFF. In DNA form, the CDR3 reads TGCGCCAGCAGCCCTCAGGGACAGGGGGCAGGAGCTTTCTTT.

The rearrangement joins TRBV10-2 to TRBJ2-1; possible D gene TRBD2, 5 bases. The length of the CDR3 is 14 residues. The germline V gene encodes CDR1 WSHSY and CDR2 SAAADI. Between the trimmed V and J ends, which lost 4 bases and 4 bases, there was a span of 11 bases. CDR3 region: CASSGVAQYNEQFF. The CDR3 DNA follows: TGCGCCAGCAGTGGAGTAGCGCAATACAATGAGCAGTTCTTC.

This clonotype appeared many times. The rearrangement joins TRBV6-5 to TRBJ2-7; 11 bases match TRBD2. V shed 6 bases and J 5 bases; nucleotides not matched to a gene: 9. CDR1 is MNHEY and CDR2 is SVGAGI in the germline V gene. The CDR3 consists of 15 residues. CDR3 residues: CASRETSGKIHEQYF. Written as DNA, the CDR3 is TGTGCCAGCAGGGAGACTAGCGGGAAAATCCACGAGCAGTACTTC.

This clonotype has a count of ten or more. The chain couples TRBV28 to TRBJ2-3; TRBD2 matches 7 bases. This CDR3 contains 18 residues. J was trimmed by 3 bases and V by 5 bases; bases with no gene match: 17. Germline assignment: CDR1 MDHEN and CDR2 SYDVKM. The CDR3 loop reads CASSPVLKAGAGTDTQYF. Here the CDR3 DNA reads TGTGCCAGCAGTCCCGTCTTGAAGGCGGGAGCAGGGACAGATACGCAGTATTTT.

A few counts support this clonotype. The V and J genes are TRBV30 and TRBJ2-7; no firm D call. Germline-derived CDR1 and CDR2 are GTSNPN and SVGIG (reference sequence). The CDR3 extends over 12 amino acids. Trimming stripped 0 bases from V and 7 bases from J, with 10 bases between. CDR3 nucleotides: TGTGCCTGGAGTGTAGGGAACAGAGAGCAGTACTTC. It is translated as CAWSVGNREQYF.

This clonotype has ten or more counts. This chain links TRBV6-5 with TRBJ1-3, with D unclear. CDR3 length equals 13 residues. Germline-derived CDR1 and CDR2 are MNHEY and SVGAGI. CDR3 sequence reads: CAATGDAGNTIYF. The DNA of the CDR3 is TGTGCAGCAACGGGTGATGCGGGAAACACCATATATTTT.

This clonotype was seen a handful of times. This sequence joins TRBV7-9 and TRBJ1-6; no definite D call. V lost 7 bases and J 7 bases, leaving 11 bases between the germline ends. The CDR3 length is 13 residues. Germline CDR1 is SEHNR and CDR2 is FQNEAQ (reference sequence). CDR3 coding DNA: TGTGCCAGCATTCAGTCTCCGAATTCACCCCTCCACTTT. It is translated as CASIQSPNSPLHF.

The chain recombines TRBV29-1 with TRBJ2-7, with D possibly being TRBD1 or TRBD2 (5 bases each). The V gene's germline CDR1 is SQVTM and CDR2 ANQGSEA. This CDR3 has 12 residues. V lost 5 bases to trimming and J lost 4 bases, with 12 bases between them. The CDR3 region is CSVSGASYEQYF. CDR3 nucleotide sequence: TGCAGCGTTTCCGGGGCGTCTTACGAGCAGTACTTC.

The sample holds many counts of this clonotype. The J gene is TRBJ1-5, the V gene TRBV12-3 or TRBV12-4; 9 nucleotides line up with TRBD1. The CDR3 loop spans 15 amino acids. Trimming cost V 5 bases and J 5 bases; bases outside gene matches: 7. CDR3 sequence: CASSPLGQGHQPQHF. CDR3 bases: TGTGCCAGCAGTCCTCTCGGACAGGGGCATCAGCCCCAGCATTTT.

This clonotype was picked up a small number of times. The chain recombines TRBV11-2 with TRBJ2-3, with D unresolved. The germline V gene encodes CDR1 SGHAT and CDR2 FQNNGV. V was cut by 5 bases and J by 2 bases, with 11 bases left in between. The CDR3 has 14 amino acids. In DNA form, the CDR3 reads TGTGCCAGCAGCCCGAACGGTCCCACAGATACGCAGTATTTT. Protein product: CASSPNGPTDTQYF.